The following is a TCR beta chain sequence with its context. Its target is not known. The CDR3 is 12 residues long. Germline V gene sequence: CDR1 DFQATT, CDR2 SNEGSKA (reference sequence). TCRdb re-called the 5' RACE reads and shows each CDR3 protein once, DNA omitted. Its table lists around 260,000 distinct CDR3 sequences. These data originate in a study of T cells expressing NK-cell markers. Findings and caveats of the study: Dominant NKG2C+ clonotypes were found to form about 1.0-7.5% of CD8+ T cells in six donors.

The sequenced material came from blood T cells: a sorted CD56 or NKG2C T cell subset, CD4+ or CD8+ T cells, or bulk PBMC T cells (not recorded which). The origin of this receptor is a woman aged 18-69 years in good health. V usage is TRBV20-1 and J usage is TRBJ2-1; no DNA is available, so the TRBD1 call from TCRdb remains unchecked. The CDR3 is CSASSRLGEQFF.